This T cell receptor (beta chain) is drawn from a study of cytomegalovirus exposure and HLA in healthy donors. Looking at the study overall: Assignment to the Caucasian-associated ancestry cluster applied to over 70% of the approximately 390 genotyped donors.

With 60 Vbeta and 13 Jbeta primers, the PCR was carried out. The data were produced by immunoSEQ multiplex PCR, yet TCRdb's version contains in-frame clones alone and is incomplete. The sample includes 120,000 or so clones, about 79% of them seen just once. Study-level results: There were several of the most significant clusters that appeared linked to common viral pathogens in a later analysis. Donor immune exposure was known only as CMV serostatus.

A remark on this clone: Antigen specificity is unknown.

V lost 5 bases to trimming and J lost 8 bases; unmatched junction nucleotides: 2. Germline V gene sequence: CDR1 SQVTM, CDR2 ANQGSEA. The CDR3 consists of 11 residues. The sequence was obtained from a woman between 50 and 59 years old in good health and CMV-seronegative. The J gene is TRBJ1-4, the V gene TRBV29-1; 7 nucleotides line up with TRBD1. The sequenced sample was PBMCs. CDR3: CSVRDSEKLFF. The CDR3 bases are TGCAGCGTTAGGGACAGCGAAAAACTGTTTTTT.